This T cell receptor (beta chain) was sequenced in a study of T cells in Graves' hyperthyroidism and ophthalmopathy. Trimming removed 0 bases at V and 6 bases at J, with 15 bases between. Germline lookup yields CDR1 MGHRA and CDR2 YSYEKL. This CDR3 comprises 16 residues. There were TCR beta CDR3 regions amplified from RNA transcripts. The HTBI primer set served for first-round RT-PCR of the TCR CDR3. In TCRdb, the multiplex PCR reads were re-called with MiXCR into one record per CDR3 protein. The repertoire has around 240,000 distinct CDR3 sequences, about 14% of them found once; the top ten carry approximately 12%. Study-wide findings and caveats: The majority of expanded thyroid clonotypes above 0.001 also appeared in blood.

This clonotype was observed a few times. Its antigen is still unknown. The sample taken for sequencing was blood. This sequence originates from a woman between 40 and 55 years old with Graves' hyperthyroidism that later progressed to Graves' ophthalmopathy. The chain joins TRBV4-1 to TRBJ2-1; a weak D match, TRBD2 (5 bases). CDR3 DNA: TGCGCCAGCAGCCAAGATAAGGAGGTTTCAGGCAATGAGCAGTTCTTC. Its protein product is CASSQDKEVSGNEQFF.